This TCR beta chain was sequenced during a study of T-cell memory formation after mild COVID-19. The overall study: TCR clusters showed largely donor specificity.

Study observations and caveats: A subset of responding clones appeared in pre-infection memory, suggesting cross-reactive memory joined. Mainly CM and EM harbored the contracting CD4+ clones; mainly EMRA harbored the CD8+ ones. CD4/CD8 balance held among clones contracting day 15 to 85, and later expanders leaned CD4+.

Trimming cost V 4 bases and J 4 bases, with 10 bases left between them. This CDR3 contains 13 residues. Germline V gene sequence: CDR1 SGDLS, CDR2 YYNGEE. In regard to this clonotype: The antigen is unknown.

MiXCR, applied by TCRdb to the 5' RACE reads, yields one record per CDR3 protein. The sample holds about 500,000 distinct CDR3 sequences; about a fifth are singletons and the top ten take 12%. Sample: PBMCs or a T cell subset sorted from them (not recorded which). The receptor was derived from an adult woman who had mild COVID-19 (a few samples of this study predate the infection). Cell type and time point are not known. The V call is TRBV9, the J call TRBJ2-3; no firm D call. Written as DNA, the CDR3 is TGTGCCAGCAGCCCAGGACCGTCAGATACGCAGTATTTT. It is translated as CASSPGPSDTQYF. Full variable domain (rest looked up from reference TRBV9 and TRBJ2-3): DSGVTQTPKHLITATGQRVTLRCSPRSGDLSVYWYQQSLDQGLQFLIQYYNGEERAKGNILERFSAQQFPDLHSELNLSSLELGDSALYFCASSPGPSDTQYFGPGTRLTVL.